A selection of T cell receptor beta chains follows, all from one sample in a study of T cell repertoires in ileal Crohn's disease. TCRdb's copy holds only in-frame clones and misses some; the assay was immunoSEQ multiplex PCR. The sample holds under 20,000 clones; approximately 70% are singletons and the top ten take 4.2%. The specimen was ileal tissue. These receptors were obtained from an adult with Crohn's disease. CDR3s include the opening cysteine and the closing phenylalanine or tryptophan. D genes are given only for firm matches. Some rows mark clone size as missing; the rest say once, few, many or name a class of expanded clone.

cdr3_length: 17
clone_size: .
v_call: TRBV5-1
d_call: .
j_call: TRBJ2-3
cdr3_nt: TGCGCCAGCAGTAGGCACGCATCGGGGGAGCTTGCAGATACGCAGTATTTT
cdr3_aa: CASSRHASGELADTQYF

cdr3_length: 14
clone_size: .
v_call: TRBV23-1
d_call: .
j_call: TRBJ1-5
cdr3_nt: TGCGCCAGCAGTCGACCGGGACAAAATCAGCCCCAGCATTTT
cdr3_aa: CASSRPGQNQPQHF

cdr3_length: 14
clone_size: .
v_call: TRBV6-1
d_call: TRBD2
j_call: TRBJ2-7
cdr3_nt: TGTGCCAGCAGAATTGCGGGGGGTTTAAACGAGCAGTACTTC
cdr3_aa: CASRIAGGLNEQYF

cdr3_length: 14
clone_size: .
v_call: TRBV9
d_call: TRBD1
j_call: TRBJ2-7
cdr3_nt: TGTGCCAGCAGCCCGGGACAGGGCGCCTACGAGCAGTACTTC
cdr3_aa: CASSPGQGAYEQYF

cdr3_length: 15
clone_size: .
v_call: TRBV6-1
d_call: .
j_call: TRBJ1-3
cdr3_nt: TGTGCCAGCAGTGCCAGACACAGAACTGGAAACACCATATATTTT
cdr3_aa: CASSARHRTGNTIYF

cdr3_length: 15
clone_size: .
v_call: TRBV5-1
d_call: .
j_call: TRBJ1-1
cdr3_nt: TGCGCCAGCAGCGAACAGGAAAGAGCGGGCACTGAAGCTTTCTTT
cdr3_aa: CASSEQERAGTEAFF

cdr3_length: 19
clone_size: few
v_call: TRBV2
d_call: TRBD2
j_call: TRBJ2-2
cdr3_nt: TGTGCCAGCATCGAAACGGGACTAGCGGGGCTCTCGGCCACCGGGGAGCTGTTTTTT
cdr3_aa: CASIETGLAGLSATGELFF

cdr3_length: 13
clone_size: few
v_call: TRBV10-3
d_call: .
j_call: TRBJ1-2
cdr3_nt: TGTGCCATCAGGTCCAGGGGAGATGGGGGCTACACCTTC
cdr3_aa: CAIRSRGDGGYTF

cdr3_length: 12
clone_size: .
v_call: TRBV4-3
d_call: .
j_call: TRBJ1-6
cdr3_nt: TGCGCCAGCAGCCAAGATGCCGGGTTCCCACACTTT
cdr3_aa: CASSQDAGFPHF

cdr3_length: 18
clone_size: .
v_call: TRBV9
d_call: .
j_call: TRBJ2-2
cdr3_nt: TGTGCCAGCAGCGCCGAACAGGGTTTTGAGGTGGGGACCGGGGAGCTGTTTTTT
cdr3_aa: CASSAEQGFEVGTGELFF

cdr3_length: 15
clone_size: few
v_call: TRBV9
d_call: TRBD2
j_call: TRBJ2-5
cdr3_nt: TGTGCCAGCAGCGTTCTAGCGGGGGTTGGAGAGACCCAGTACTTC
cdr3_aa: CASSVLAGVGETQYF

cdr3_length: 15
clone_size: .
v_call: TRBV2
d_call: .
j_call: TRBJ2-7
cdr3_nt: TGTGCCAGCAGTCGACAGGTAATGAGCTCCTACGAGCAGTACTTC
cdr3_aa: CASSRQVMSSYEQYF

cdr3_length: 14
clone_size: .
v_call: TRBV7-7
d_call: .
j_call: TRBJ2-1
cdr3_nt: TGTGCTAGCAGCTTAGCGCACGGAGTACATGAGCAGTTCTTC
cdr3_aa: CASSLAHGVHEQFF

cdr3_length: 13
clone_size: .
v_call: TRBV30
d_call: .
j_call: TRBJ1-3
cdr3_nt: TGTGCCTGGAGTAAATACTCTGGAAACACCATATATTTT
cdr3_aa: CAWSKYSGNTIYF

cdr3_length: 15
clone_size: .
v_call: TRBV11-2
d_call: .
j_call: TRBJ2-2
cdr3_nt: TGTGCCAGCAGCTTACAGAGGGCGGTCACCGGGGAGCTGTTTTTT
cdr3_aa: CASSLQRAVTGELFF

cdr3_length: 14
clone_size: .
v_call: TRBV29-1
d_call: .
j_call: TRBJ2-7
cdr3_nt: TGCAGCGTATCCCGGGACTCAAGCTCCTACGAGCAGTACTTC
cdr3_aa: CSVSRDSSSYEQYF

cdr3_length: 14
clone_size: few
v_call: TRBV29-1
d_call: TRBD2
j_call: TRBJ2-3
cdr3_nt: TGCAGCTACAGAAAAGCGGGAGTGCCAGATACGCAGTATTTT
cdr3_aa: CSYRKAGVPDTQYF

cdr3_length: 14
clone_size: .
v_call: TRBV30
d_call: .
j_call: TRBJ1-1
cdr3_nt: TGTGCCTGGAGTGTAACCCCTCGGGGGTTTCAGGCTTTCTTT
cdr3_aa: CAWSVTPRGFQAFF

cdr3_length: 16
clone_size: .
v_call: TRBV5-4
d_call: TRBD1
j_call: TRBJ1-1
cdr3_nt: TGTGCCAGCAGCTTGTCCGGACAGGGGGCGCCCACTGAAGCTTTCTTT
cdr3_aa: CASSLSGQGAPTEAFF

cdr3_length: 15
clone_size: .
v_call: TRBV19
d_call: TRBD1
j_call: TRBJ2-6
cdr3_nt: TGTGCCAGTAACGGACAGGGGCACGGGGCCAACGTCCTGACTTTC
cdr3_aa: CASNGQGHGANVLTF

cdr3_length: 15
clone_size: .
v_call: TRBV10-2
d_call: TRBD1
j_call: TRBJ2-7
cdr3_nt: TGCGCCAGCGCACAACTTGGGACAGGGACCCACGAGCAGTACTTC
cdr3_aa: CASAQLGTGTHEQYF

cdr3_length: 11
clone_size: once
v_call: TRBV19
d_call: .
j_call: TRBJ1-4
cdr3_nt: TGTGCCAGTGCGAGGGGGGAAAAACTGTTTTTT
cdr3_aa: CASARGEKLFF

cdr3_length: 15
clone_size: once
v_call: TRBV7-9
d_call: .
j_call: TRBJ2-5
cdr3_nt: TGTGCCAGCAGCTTATACGAAACAGGACAAGAGACCCAGTACTTC
cdr3_aa: CASSLYETGQETQYF

cdr3_length: 13
clone_size: .
v_call: TRBV2
d_call: .
j_call: TRBJ1-2
cdr3_nt: TGTGCCAGCAGCGGACAGCTAATCTATGGCTACACCTTC
cdr3_aa: CASSGQLIYGYTF

cdr3_length: 14
clone_size: few
v_call: TRBV5-6
d_call: TRBD1
j_call: TRBJ2-7
cdr3_nt: TGTGCCAGCAGCTTGGGAGGGGGCGAACCGAAGCAGTACTTC
cdr3_aa: CASSLGGGEPKQYF

cdr3_length: 13
clone_size: .
v_call: TRBV6-1
d_call: .
j_call: TRBJ1-2
cdr3_nt: TGTGCCAGCAGTGAAGCGGGCATAAGAGGCTACACCTTC
cdr3_aa: CASSEAGIRGYTF

cdr3_length: 15
clone_size: .
v_call: TRBV9
d_call: TRBD1
j_call: TRBJ1-2
cdr3_nt: TGTGCCAGCAGCGTAGCTTTTGGACAGGGGGTTGGCTACACCTTC
cdr3_aa: CASSVAFGQGVGYTF

cdr3_length: 19
clone_size: .
v_call: TRBV5-1
d_call: .
j_call: TRBJ2-1
cdr3_nt: TGCGCCAGCAGCTGGCCGATACAGTCAATCGTAAGCTCCTACAATGAGCAGTTCTTC
cdr3_aa: CASSWPIQSIVSSYNEQFF

cdr3_length: 16
clone_size: .
v_call: TRBV5-4
d_call: .
j_call: TRBJ2-7
cdr3_nt: TGTGCCAGCAGCTTGGACTCTGGTGTAAGGGGTACCGAGCAGTACTTC
cdr3_aa: CASSLDSGVRGTEQYF

cdr3_length: 16
clone_size: once
v_call: TRBV7-9
d_call: TRBD2
j_call: TRBJ2-2
cdr3_nt: TGTGCCAGCAGCTGGACTAGCGGAAAGAACACCGGGGAGCTGTTTTTT
cdr3_aa: CASSWTSGKNTGELFF

cdr3_length: 16
clone_size: .
v_call: TRBV19
d_call: TRBD1
j_call: TRBJ1-2
cdr3_nt: TGTGCCAGTAGTAACCGAGGGACAGGGACTAACTATGGCTACACCTTC
cdr3_aa: CASSNRGTGTNYGYTF

cdr3_length: 14
clone_size: .
v_call: TRBV5-1
d_call: TRBD1
j_call: TRBJ1-2
cdr3_nt: TGCGCCAGCAGCTCCTCGGGACAGGGCTATGGCTACACCTTC
cdr3_aa: CASSSSGQGYGYTF

cdr3_length: 10
clone_size: .
v_call: TRBV30
d_call: .
j_call: TRBJ2-2
cdr3_nt: TGTGCCTGGGGGGGGTTTAAGCTGTTTTTT
cdr3_aa: CAWGGFKLFF

cdr3_length: 14
clone_size: .
v_call: TRBV19
d_call: TRBD1
j_call: TRBJ1-5
cdr3_nt: TGTGCCAGCCCCCGACAGGGGAACAATCAGCCCCAGCATTTT
cdr3_aa: CASPRQGNNQPQHF

cdr3_length: 14
clone_size: .
v_call: TRBV19
d_call: TRBD1
j_call: TRBJ2-1
cdr3_nt: TGTGCCAGTAGTGACAGGGTAGGCTACAATGAGCAGTTCTTC
cdr3_aa: CASSDRVGYNEQFF

cdr3_length: 17
clone_size: once
v_call: TRBV7-2
d_call: .
j_call: TRBJ2-7
cdr3_nt: TGTGCCAGCAGCTTAGAGTCAGGCCCGAGTTTCCCCTACGAGCAGTACTTC
cdr3_aa: CASSLESGPSFPYEQYF

cdr3_length: 14
clone_size: .
v_call: TRBV2
d_call: TRBD1
j_call: TRBJ1-2
cdr3_nt: TGTGCCAGCAGTGGGGGGACAGCAAACTATGGCTACACCTTC
cdr3_aa: CASSGGTANYGYTF

cdr3_length: 16
clone_size: .
v_call: TRBV19
d_call: .
j_call: TRBJ1-5
cdr3_nt: TGTGCCAGTAGTTCATTAACAGGTGTGAGCAATCAGCCCCAGCATTTT
cdr3_aa: CASSSLTGVSNQPQHF

cdr3_length: 14
clone_size: few
v_call: TRBV29-1
d_call: TRBD1
j_call: TRBJ1-1
cdr3_nt: TGCAGCGTTGGGGGGGGACAGGGGGGTACTGAAGCTTTCTTT
cdr3_aa: CSVGGGQGGTEAFF

cdr3_length: 15
clone_size: few
v_call: TRBV6-1
d_call: .
j_call: TRBJ2-4
cdr3_nt: TGTGCCAGCAGGAGGGAGTCCCTAGCCAAAAACATTCAGTACTTC
cdr3_aa: CASRRESLAKNIQYF

cdr3_length: 15
clone_size: .
v_call: TRBV5-1
d_call: TRBD1
j_call: TRBJ1-4
cdr3_nt: TGCGCCAGCAGCTATGGGGACAGATCTAATGAAAAACTGTTTTTT
cdr3_aa: CASSYGDRSNEKLFF

cdr3_length: 15
clone_size: .
v_call: TRBV7-6
d_call: TRBD1
j_call: TRBJ2-3
cdr3_nt: TGTGCCAGCAGCCAAACCGGGACAGGGCCCGATACGCAGTATTTT
cdr3_aa: CASSQTGTGPDTQYF